These 20 T cell receptor beta chains came from one sample sequenced in a study of blood T cell repertoires in COVID-19. Libraries were prepared by immunoSEQ multiplex PCR; TCRdb keeps only in-frame clonotypes and omits some of them. The sample has 200,000 to 250,000 clones, approximately 90% seen once. The sequenced sample was peripheral blood. The receptors were gathered from a woman aged 45 to 65 with COVID-19, enrolled during active disease.

This clone was observed a few times. The junction differs from germline at one of its ends, possibly a read error. This chain links TRBV24-1 with TRBJ1-1, with D unresolved. CDR1 and CDR2 from the germline V gene are KGHDR and SFDVKD. This CDR3 has 13 residues. The CDR3, as DNA: TGTGCCACCAGTGATTTGAACTCCCGGGAAGTTTTCTTT. Its translation is CATSDLNSREVFF.

This chain connects TRBV11-3 to TRBJ2-7; 11 bases map to TRBD2. V gave up 4 bases and J gave up 2 bases; unmatched junction bases: 7. The CDR3 runs 16 residues. Germline CDR1 reads SGHNT; CDR2 reads YENEEA. CDR3 coding DNA: TGTGCCAGCAGCTACCCTAGCGGGGGGATGGCCTACGAGCAGTACTTC. Its translation is CASSYPSGGMAYEQYF.

The V gene is TRBV13, the J gene TRBJ2-2; maybe TRBD1 (6 bases). Germline values: CDR1 PRHDT, CDR2 FYEKMQ (reference sequence). V lost 5 bases and J lost 4, with 14 bases in between. The CDR3 loop spans 15 amino acids. In DNA, the CDR3 is TGTGCCAGCAGCATAACAGGGCCTAGCACCGGGGAGCTGTTTTTT. Translated: CASSITGPSTGELFF.

The V call is TRBV3-1 (or the pseudogene TRBV3-2), the J call TRBJ2-5; no clear D gene. The CDR3 has 15 amino acids. Per the germline V gene, CDR1 is LGHDT and CDR2 is YNNKEL (reference sequence). V shed 1 base and J shed 4 bases, with 13 bases lying between them. The CDR3 loop is CASSQANNPRETQYF. The CDR3 region has the DNA TGTGCCAGCAGCCAAGCGAACAACCCACGAGAGACCCAGTACTTC.

The chain recombines TRBV13 with TRBJ2-1; TRBD2 agrees at 10 bases. The germline V gene has CDR1 PRHDT and CDR2 FYEKMQ (reference sequence). The CDR3 has 17 residues. With 0 bases clipped from V and 8 bases from J, the junction kept 10 bases outside the gene matches. CDR3 bases: TGTGCCAGCAGCTTAGGACTACCTAGCGGGGGTAGGGATGAGCAGTTCTTC. It yields the protein CASSLGLPSGGRDEQFF.

This clone was found once. The chain employs TRBV7-6 and TRBJ2-7; 10 nucleotides align to TRBD2. Looked up from germline, CDR1 is SGHVS and CDR2 is FNYEAQ. V gave up 2 bases and J gave up 3 bases; unmatched junction bases: 7. The CDR3 loop spans 16 amino acids. CDR3 amino acids: CASSLYSGGPLYEQYF. In nucleotides, the CDR3 is TGTGCCAGCAGCTTATATAGCGGGGGGCCCCTCTACGAGCAGTACTTC.

This clone was detected once. J is TRBJ2-3 and V is TRBV15; 7 bases are shared with TRBD1. V dropped 4 bases and J dropped 6; count of bases not matched to a gene: 10. This CDR3 is built from 15 residues. Germline CDR1 reads LNHNV; CDR2 reads YYDKDF (reference sequence). In DNA form, the CDR3 reads TGTGCCACCAGCACGACACAGGGGTCCAGGGATACGCAGTATTTT. This gives the protein CATSTTQGSRDTQYF.

V is TRBV7-2 and J is TRBJ1-2; 8 nucleotides match TRBD1. The CDR3 extends over 14 amino acids. Unmatched junction bases numbered 10, after V lost 5 bases and J lost 8 bases. Germline-derived CDR1 and CDR2 are SGHTA and FQGNSA. CDR3 amino acids: CASSLIRGLGGYTF. CDR3 DNA sequence: TGTGCCAGCAGCCTTATCAGGGGGCTGGGAGGCTACACCTTC.

V usage is TRBV13 and J usage is TRBJ2-3; TRBD2 is a possible D gene (6 bases). The germline V and J ends were trimmed by 5 bases and 6 bases, with 18 bases remaining between them. Germline values: CDR1 PRHDT, CDR2 FYEKMQ (reference sequence). The CDR3 extends over 15 amino acids. The CDR3 reads CASSGGIGWSDTQYF. The CDR3 nucleotides are TGTGCCAGCAGCGGGGGGATCGGCTGGAGCGATACGCAGTATTTT. The variable domain in full, completed from reference TRBV13 and TRBJ2-3, reads AAGVIQSPRHLIKEKRETATLKCYPIPRHDTVYWYQQGPGQDPQFLISFYEKMQSDKGSIPDRFSAQQFSDYHSELNMSSLELGDSALYFCASSGGIGWSDTQYFGPGTRLTVL.

This clone was seen a single time. The J gene is TRBJ2-2, the V gene TRBV6-1; D unclear. Trimming stripped 2 bases from V and 7 bases from J, with 5 bases between. In germline, CDR1 is MNHNS, CDR2 SASEGT. This CDR3 comprises 12 residues. The CDR3 is CASSESIGELFF. DNA for the CDR3: TGTGCCAGCAGTGAATCAATCGGGGAGCTGTTTTTT.

This chain uses TRBV18 with TRBJ2-5; TRBD1 matches at 7 bases. V was clipped by 4 bases and J by 3 bases; unmatched bases: 5. The CDR3 loop spans 14 amino acids. Germline V CDR1 and CDR2: KGHSH, LQKENI. For the CDR3, the DNA is TGTGCCAGCTCACTAACCGGGACAGAAGAGACCCAGTACTTC. Translating gives CASSLTGTEETQYF.

This clone was counted a single time. The chain couples TRBV5-1 to TRBJ1-5; a possible D gene is TRBD1 (6 bases). The CDR3 covers 15 residues. Germline loops: CDR1 SGHRS, CDR2 YFSETQ. V gave up 1 base and J gave up 6 bases, with 14 bases separating them. The CDR3 nucleotides read TGCGCCAGCAGCTTGACAGGGCCCTCAGGTCAGCCCCAGCATTTT. As protein: CASSLTGPSGQPQHF.

The chain couples TRBV5-5 to TRBJ1-1; possible D gene TRBD1, 6 bases. CDR1 and CDR2 from the germline V gene are SGHKS and YYEKEE (reference sequence). Trimming took off 3 bases at V and 4 bases at J, with 19 bases between the two ends. The CDR3 sequence is 16 residues long. Written as DNA, the CDR3 is TGTGCCAGCAGCTATGGGGGCGTGCGGGGGCTCACTGAAGCTTTCTTT. This gives the protein CASSYGGVRGLTEAFF.

The rearrangement links TRBV5-8 to TRBJ2-3; D is undetermined. Germline V gene data show CDR1 as SGHTS and CDR2 as YDEGEE. There are 12 residues in the CDR3. The germline V and J ends were trimmed by 3 bases and 1 base, with 3 bases remaining between them. The CDR3 DNA is TGTGCCAGCAGCTGGCGCACAGATACGCAGTATTTT. Translating gives CASSWRTDTQYF.

The rearrangement links TRBV28 to TRBJ1-2, with D unresolved. The CDR3 totals 15 residues. Trimming stripped 3 bases from V and 4 bases from J, with 15 bases between. Looked up from germline, CDR1 is MDHEN and CDR2 is SYDVKM. The CDR3 region has the DNA TGTGCCAGCAGTTTTGGAGGGTCGGGAGTCTATGGCTACACCTTC. Its protein product is CASSFGGSGVYGYTF.

The V and J genes are TRBV28 and TRBJ2-7; D may be TRBD1 (5 bases). The CDR3 contains 12 residues. CDR1 is MDHEN and CDR2 is SYDVKM in the germline V gene. Trimming took 5 bases from V and 4 from J, leaving 9 bases between them. As DNA, the CDR3 is TGTGCCAGCAGTCCAGGGTTATACGAGCAGTACGTC. Its protein product is CASSPGLYEQYV.

This chain links TRBV28 with TRBJ1-4; perhaps TRBD1 as D (6 bases). The CDR3 totals 14 residues. V was cut by 7 bases and J by 10 bases, with 19 bases left in between. In germline, CDR1 is MDHEN, CDR2 SYDVKM. CDR3: CASTSPGASRKLFF. The CDR3 nucleotides read TGTGCCAGCACTTCTCCAGGGGCGTCGAGAAAACTGTTTTTT.

In the case of this clone: At one end, the junction sequence differs from germline, possibly due to a read error. V gene TRBV12-3 or TRBV12-4 combines with J gene TRBJ1-4, with TRBD1 identical over 9 bases. The CDR3 has 13 residues. CDR3 DNA sequence: TGTGCCAGCAGTGCCCGGAGGGGACAGGGTCTCTTATTT. Its translation: CASSARRGQGLLF.

The chain carries TRBV27 and TRBJ2-7, with TRBD1 as a possible D gene (6 bases). Germline-derived CDR1 and CDR2 are MNHEY and SMNVEV (reference sequence). This CDR3 is built from 15 residues. V was shortened by 5 bases and J by 4 bases, with 18 bases between the two germline ends. The CDR3, as DNA: TGTGCCAGCAGTCCCCTCGGGACACTTCTTTACGAGCAGTACTTC. Translation gives CASSPLGTLLYEQYF.

The table lists this clone with a count of one. J is TRBJ1-5 and V is TRBV6-1, with a weak D call TRBD1 (6 bases). Trimming removed 0 bases from V and 0 bases from J, with 12 bases in between. The CDR3 length is 17 residues. CDR1 is MNHNS, CDR2 SASEGT, per germline. The CDR3 sequence is CASSEAAGANSNQPQHF. CDR3 coding DNA: TGTGCCAGCAGTGAAGCAGCAGGGGCGAATAGCAATCAGCCCCAGCATTTT.